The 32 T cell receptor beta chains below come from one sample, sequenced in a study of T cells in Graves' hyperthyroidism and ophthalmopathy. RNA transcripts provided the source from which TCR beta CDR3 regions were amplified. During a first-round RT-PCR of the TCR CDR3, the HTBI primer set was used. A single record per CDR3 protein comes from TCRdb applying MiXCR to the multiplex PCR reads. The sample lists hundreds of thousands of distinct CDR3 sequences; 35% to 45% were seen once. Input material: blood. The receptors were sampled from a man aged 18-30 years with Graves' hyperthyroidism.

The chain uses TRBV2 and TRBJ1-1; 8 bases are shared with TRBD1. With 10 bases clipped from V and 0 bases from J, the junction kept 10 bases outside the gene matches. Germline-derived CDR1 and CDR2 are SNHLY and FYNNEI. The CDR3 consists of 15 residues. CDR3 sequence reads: CAKPNRGNMNTEAFF. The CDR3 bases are TGTGCCAAACCAAACAGGGGGAACATGAACACTGAAGCTTTCTTT.

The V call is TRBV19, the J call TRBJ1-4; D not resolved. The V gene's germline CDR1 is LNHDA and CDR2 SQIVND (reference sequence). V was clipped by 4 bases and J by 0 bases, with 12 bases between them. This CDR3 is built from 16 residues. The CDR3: CASSKTDVTTNEKLFF. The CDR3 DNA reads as TGTGCCAGTAGTAAAACAGACGTCACAACTAATGAAAAACTGTTTTTT.

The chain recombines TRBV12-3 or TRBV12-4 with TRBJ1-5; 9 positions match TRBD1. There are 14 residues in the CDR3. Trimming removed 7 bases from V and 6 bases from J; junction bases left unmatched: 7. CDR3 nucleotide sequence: TGTGCCAGCACCGTTACAGGGGGCGGTCAGCCCCAGCATTTT. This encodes CASTVTGGGQPQHF.

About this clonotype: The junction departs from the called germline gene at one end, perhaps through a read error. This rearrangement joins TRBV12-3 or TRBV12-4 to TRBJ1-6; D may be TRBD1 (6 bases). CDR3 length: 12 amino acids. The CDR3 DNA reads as TGTGCCAGCAGCAATAGGGGGGATGCTAGTGACTTT. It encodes CASSNRGDASDF.

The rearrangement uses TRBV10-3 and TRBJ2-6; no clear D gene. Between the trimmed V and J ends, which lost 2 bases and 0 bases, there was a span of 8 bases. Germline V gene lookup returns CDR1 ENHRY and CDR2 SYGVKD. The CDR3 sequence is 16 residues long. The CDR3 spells CAISEGSRSGANVLTF. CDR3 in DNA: TGTGCCATCAGTGAGGGCAGCCGCTCTGGGGCCAACGTCCTGACTTTC.

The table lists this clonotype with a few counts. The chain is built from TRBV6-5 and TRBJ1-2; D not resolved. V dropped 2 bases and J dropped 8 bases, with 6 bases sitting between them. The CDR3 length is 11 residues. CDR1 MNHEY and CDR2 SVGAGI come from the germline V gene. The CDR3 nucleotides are TGTGCCAGCAGTTACGATGGAGGCTACACCTTC. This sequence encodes CASSYDGGYTF.

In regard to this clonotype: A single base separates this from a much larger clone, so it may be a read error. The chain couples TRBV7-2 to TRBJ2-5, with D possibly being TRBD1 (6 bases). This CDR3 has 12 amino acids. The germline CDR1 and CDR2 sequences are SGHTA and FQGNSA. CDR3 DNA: TGTGCCAGCAGCCACAGGGTAGAGACCCGGTACTTC. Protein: CASSHRVETRYF. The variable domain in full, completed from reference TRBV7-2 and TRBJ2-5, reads GAGVSQSPSNKVTEKGKDVELRCDPISGHTALYWYRQSLGQGLEFLIYFQGNSAPDKSGLPSDRFSAERTGGSVSTLTIQRTQQEDSAVYLCASSHRVETRYFGPGTRLLVL.

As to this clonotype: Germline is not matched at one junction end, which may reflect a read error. The DNA for the CDR3 is TGCGCCAGCAGCCAAGGAAGGGGCTCGGGCAATCAGCCCCAGCATTTT. Translating it yields CASSQGRGSGNQPQHF. This chain joins TRBV19 and TRBJ1-5, with D tentatively TRBD1 (5 bases). The CDR3 covers 16 residues. The germline CDR1 and CDR2 sequences are LNHDA and SQIVND (reference sequence).

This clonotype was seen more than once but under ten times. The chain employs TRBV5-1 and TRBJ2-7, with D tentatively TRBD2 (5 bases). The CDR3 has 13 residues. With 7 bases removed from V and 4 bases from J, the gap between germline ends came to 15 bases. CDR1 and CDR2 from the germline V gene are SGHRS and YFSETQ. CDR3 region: CASGSRAGYEQYF. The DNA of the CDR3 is TGCGCCAGCGGGTCCCGGGCGGGTTACGAGCAGTACTTC.

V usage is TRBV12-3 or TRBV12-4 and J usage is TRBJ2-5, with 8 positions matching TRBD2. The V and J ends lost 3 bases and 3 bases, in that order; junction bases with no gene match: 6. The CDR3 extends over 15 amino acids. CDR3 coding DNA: TGTGCCAGCAGTTTTGTTCAAGCGGGGGAAGAGACCCAGTACTTC. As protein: CASSFVQAGEETQYF.

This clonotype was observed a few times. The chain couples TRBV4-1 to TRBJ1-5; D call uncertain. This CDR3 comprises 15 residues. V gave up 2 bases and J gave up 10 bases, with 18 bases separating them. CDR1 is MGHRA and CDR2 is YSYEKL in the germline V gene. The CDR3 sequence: CASSQLIGVEYPQHF. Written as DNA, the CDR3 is TGCGCCAGCAGCCAATTGATTGGGGTGGAGTATCCCCAGCATTTT.

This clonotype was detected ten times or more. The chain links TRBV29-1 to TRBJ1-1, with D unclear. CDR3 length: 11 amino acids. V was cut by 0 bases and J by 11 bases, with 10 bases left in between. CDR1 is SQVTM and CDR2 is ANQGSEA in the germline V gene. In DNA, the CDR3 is TGCAGCGTTGAAGAGTGGGTATCGGCTTTCTTT. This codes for CSVEEWVSAFF.

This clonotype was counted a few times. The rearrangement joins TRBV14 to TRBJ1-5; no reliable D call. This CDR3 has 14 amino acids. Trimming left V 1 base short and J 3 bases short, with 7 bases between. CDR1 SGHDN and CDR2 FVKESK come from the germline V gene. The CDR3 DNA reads TGTGCCAGCAGCCAAGCACACACCAATCAGCCCCAGCATTTT. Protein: CASSQAHTNQPQHF.

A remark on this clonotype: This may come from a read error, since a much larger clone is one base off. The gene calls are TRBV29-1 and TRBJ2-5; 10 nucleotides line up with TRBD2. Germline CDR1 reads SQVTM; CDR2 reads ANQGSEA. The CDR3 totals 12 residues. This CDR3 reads CGGLADQETQYF. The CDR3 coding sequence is TGCGGCGGACTAGCGGACCAAGAGACCCAGTACTTC.

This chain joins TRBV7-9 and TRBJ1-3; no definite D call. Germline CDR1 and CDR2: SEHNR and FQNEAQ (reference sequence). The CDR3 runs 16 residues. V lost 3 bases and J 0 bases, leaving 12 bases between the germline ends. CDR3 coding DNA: TGTGCCAGCAGCTTGGCTGGAATGATCTCTGGAAACACCATATATTTT. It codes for CASSLAGMISGNTIYF.

CDR3 in amino acids: CASSQHRMDGYTF. CDR3 coding DNA: TGTGCCAGCAGCCAACACAGGATGGATGGCTACACCTTC. The chain recombines TRBV13 with TRBJ1-2, with D perhaps TRBD1 (5 bases). Per germline, CDR1 PRHDT and CDR2 FYEKMQ (reference sequence). The CDR3 loop spans 13 amino acids. Trimming took off 5 bases at V and 6 bases at J, with 13 bases between the two ends.

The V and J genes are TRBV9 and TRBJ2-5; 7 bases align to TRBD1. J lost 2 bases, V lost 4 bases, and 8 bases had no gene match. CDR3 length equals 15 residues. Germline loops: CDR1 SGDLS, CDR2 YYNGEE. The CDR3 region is CASSPRGQPQETQYF. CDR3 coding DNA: TGTGCCAGCAGCCCCCGGGGACAGCCTCAAGAGACCCAGTACTTC.

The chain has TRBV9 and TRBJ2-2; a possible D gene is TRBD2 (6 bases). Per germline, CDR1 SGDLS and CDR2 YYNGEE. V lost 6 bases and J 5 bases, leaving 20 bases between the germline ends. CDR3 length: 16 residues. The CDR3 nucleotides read TGTGCCAGCACCAGAAGGCCGGGAGCGAGTACCGGGGAGCTGTTTTTT. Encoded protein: CASTRRPGASTGELFF. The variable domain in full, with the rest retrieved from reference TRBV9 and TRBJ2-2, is DSGVTQTPKHLITATGQRVTLRCSPRSGDLSVYWYQQSLDQGLQFLIQYYNGEERAKGNILERFSAQQFPDLHSELNLSSLELGDSALYFCASTRRPGASTGELFFGEGSRLTVL.

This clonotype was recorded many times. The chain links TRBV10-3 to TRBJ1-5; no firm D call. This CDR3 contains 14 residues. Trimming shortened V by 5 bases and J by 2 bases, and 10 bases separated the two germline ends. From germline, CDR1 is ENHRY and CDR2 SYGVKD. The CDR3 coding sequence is TGTGCCATCAGTCCCCAAGGAGGCAATCAGCCCCAGCATTTT. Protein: CAISPQGGNQPQHF.

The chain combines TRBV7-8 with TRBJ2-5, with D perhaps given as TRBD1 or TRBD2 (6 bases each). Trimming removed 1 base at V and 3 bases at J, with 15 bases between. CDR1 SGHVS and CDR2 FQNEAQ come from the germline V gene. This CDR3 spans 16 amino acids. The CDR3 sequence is CASSLDSGAGEETQYF. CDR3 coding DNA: TGTGCCAGCAGCTTAGATTCGGGGGCAGGAGAAGAGACCCAGTACTTC.

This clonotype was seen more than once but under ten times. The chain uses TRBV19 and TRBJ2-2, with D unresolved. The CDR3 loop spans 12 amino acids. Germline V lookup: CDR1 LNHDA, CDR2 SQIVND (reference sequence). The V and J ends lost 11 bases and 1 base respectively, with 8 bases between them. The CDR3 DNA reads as TGTGCCGGCGGAGAGAACACCGGGGAGCTGTTTTTT. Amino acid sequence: CAGGENTGELFF.

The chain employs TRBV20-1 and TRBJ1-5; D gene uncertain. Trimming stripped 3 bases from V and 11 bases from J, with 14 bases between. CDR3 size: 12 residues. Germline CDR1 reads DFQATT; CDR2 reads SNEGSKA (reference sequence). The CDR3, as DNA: TGCAGTGCTAGCGGGATGGGAGAGACCCAGCATTTT. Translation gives CSASGMGETQHF.

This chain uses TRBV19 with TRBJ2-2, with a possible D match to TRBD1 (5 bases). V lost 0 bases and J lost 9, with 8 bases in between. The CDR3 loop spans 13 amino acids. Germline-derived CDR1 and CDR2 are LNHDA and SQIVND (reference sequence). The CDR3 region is CASSIEGVRELFF. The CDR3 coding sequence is TGTGCCAGTAGTATAGAAGGGGTCAGGGAGCTGTTTTTT.

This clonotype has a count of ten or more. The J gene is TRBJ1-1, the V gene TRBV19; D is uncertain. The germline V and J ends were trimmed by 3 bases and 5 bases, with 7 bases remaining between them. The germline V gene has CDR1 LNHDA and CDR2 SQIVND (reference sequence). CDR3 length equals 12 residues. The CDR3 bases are TGTGCCAGTAGTATGGTGGGAACTGAAGCTTTCTTT. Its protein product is CASSMVGTEAFF.

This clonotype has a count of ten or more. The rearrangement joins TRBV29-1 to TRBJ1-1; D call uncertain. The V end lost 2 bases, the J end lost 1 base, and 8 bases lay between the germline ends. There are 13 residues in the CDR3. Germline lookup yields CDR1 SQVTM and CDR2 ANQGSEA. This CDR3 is CSVESTGNTEAFF. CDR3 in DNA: TGCAGCGTTGAATCGACGGGGAACACTGAAGCTTTCTTT. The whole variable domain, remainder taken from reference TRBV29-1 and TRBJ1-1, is SAVISQKPSRDICQRGTSLTIQCQVDSQVTMMFWYRQQPGQSLTLIATANQGSEATYESGFVIDKFPISRPNLTFSTLTVSNMSPEDSSIYLCSVESTGNTEAFFGQGTRLTVV.

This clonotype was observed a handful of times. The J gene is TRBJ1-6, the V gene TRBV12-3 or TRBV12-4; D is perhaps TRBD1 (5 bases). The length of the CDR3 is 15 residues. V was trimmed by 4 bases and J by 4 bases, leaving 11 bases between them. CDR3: CASSSRGLYNSPLHF. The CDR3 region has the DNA TGTGCCAGCAGTTCCCGGGGACTTTATAATTCACCCCTCCACTTT.

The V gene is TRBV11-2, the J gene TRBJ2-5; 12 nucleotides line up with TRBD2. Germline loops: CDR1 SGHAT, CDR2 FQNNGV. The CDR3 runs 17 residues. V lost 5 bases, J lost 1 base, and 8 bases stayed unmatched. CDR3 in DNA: TGTGCCAGCAGCACAGGACTAGCGGGGAGCCTCCAAGAGACCCAGTACTTC. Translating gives CASSTGLAGSLQETQYF.

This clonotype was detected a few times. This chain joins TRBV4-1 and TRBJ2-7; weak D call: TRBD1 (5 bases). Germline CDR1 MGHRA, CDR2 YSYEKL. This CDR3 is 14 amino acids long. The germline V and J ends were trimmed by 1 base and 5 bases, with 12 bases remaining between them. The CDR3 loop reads CASSQVPRVNEQYF. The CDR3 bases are TGCGCCAGCAGCCAAGTCCCCAGGGTAAACGAGCAGTACTTC.

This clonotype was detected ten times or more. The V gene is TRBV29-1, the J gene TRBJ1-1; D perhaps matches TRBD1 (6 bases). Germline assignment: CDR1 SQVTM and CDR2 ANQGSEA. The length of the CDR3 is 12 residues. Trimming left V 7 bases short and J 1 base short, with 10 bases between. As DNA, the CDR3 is TGCAGCGCAAAGGGGGGGAACACTGAAGCTTTCTTT. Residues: CSAKGGNTEAFF.

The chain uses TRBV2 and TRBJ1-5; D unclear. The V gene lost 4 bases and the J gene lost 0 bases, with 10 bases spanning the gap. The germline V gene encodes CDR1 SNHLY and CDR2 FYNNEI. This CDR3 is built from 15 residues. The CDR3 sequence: CASSADKYSNQPQHF. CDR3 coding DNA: TGTGCCAGCAGTGCCGACAAATATAGCAATCAGCCCCAGCATTTT.

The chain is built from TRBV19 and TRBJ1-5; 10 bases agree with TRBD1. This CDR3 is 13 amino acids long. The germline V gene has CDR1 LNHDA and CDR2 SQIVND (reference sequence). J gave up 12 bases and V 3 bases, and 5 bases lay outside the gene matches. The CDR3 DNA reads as TGTGCCAGTAGTATGACAGGGGGCAGACACCAGCATTTT. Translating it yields CASSMTGGRHQHF.

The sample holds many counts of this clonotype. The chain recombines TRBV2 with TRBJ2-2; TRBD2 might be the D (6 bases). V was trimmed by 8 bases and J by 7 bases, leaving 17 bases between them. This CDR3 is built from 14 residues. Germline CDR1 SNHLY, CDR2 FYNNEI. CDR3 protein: CASSRLSGSGELFF. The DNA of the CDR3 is TGTGCCAGCTCTAGGCTTAGCGGCAGCGGGGAGCTGTTTTTT.